These 20 T cell receptor beta chains share one sample of origin, sequenced in a study of CD8 T cells in Susac syndrome. With random hexamers, reverse transcription was performed on about 0.5 to 1 ug of RNA. One entry per CDR3 protein, called by TCRdb with MiXCR from the immunoSEQ multiplex PCR reads. This sample has some 180,000 distinct CDR3 sequences, with around nine tenths found just once. The sample taken for sequencing was CD4+ T cells from PBMCs. The receptors derive from a human donor with Susac syndrome.

The chain is built from TRBV20-1 and TRBJ2-1; weak D call: TRBD2 (6 bases). Germline loops: CDR1 DFQATT, CDR2 SNEGSKA (reference sequence). V was cut by 3 bases and J by 1 base, with 16 bases left in between. The CDR3 is 16 amino acids. CDR3 sequence (DNA): TGCAGTGCTAGGATATACGGGAGAACTTCCTACAATGAGCAGTTCTTC. It is translated as CSARIYGRTSYNEQFF.

This chain links TRBV9 with TRBJ2-7, with a possible D match to TRBD2 (5 bases). Germline loops: CDR1 SGDLS, CDR2 YYNGEE. V lost 3 bases and J lost 2, with 12 bases in between. The CDR3 is made up of 14 amino acids. In DNA form, the CDR3 reads TGTGCCAGCAGCGAAACAGTGACTACCTACGAGCAGTACTTC. Its translation is CASSETVTTYEQYF.

The chain links TRBV18 to TRBJ2-7; D gene ambiguous. The length of the CDR3 is 14 residues. The germline CDR1 and CDR2 sequences are KGHSH and LQKENI. The V end lost 0 bases, the J end lost 6 bases, and 12 bases lay between the germline ends. CDR3 DNA sequence: TGTGCCAGCTCACCACCTCGGTCAGTTTCCGAGCAGTACTTC. Translating it yields CASSPPRSVSEQYF.

V is TRBV12-3 or TRBV12-4 and J is TRBJ1-3; 7 bases align to TRBD1. J was trimmed by 2 bases and V by 5 bases; bases with no gene match: 9. The length of the CDR3 is 16 residues. The CDR3 coding sequence is TGTGCCAGCAGTCCGGGACAGCTTATAGCTGGAAACACCATATATTTT. Protein product: CASSPGQLIAGNTIYF.

The rearrangement joins TRBV7-2 to TRBJ1-5, with TRBD1 as a possible D gene (6 bases). This CDR3 spans 16 amino acids. Looked up from germline, CDR1 is SGHTA and CDR2 is FQGNSA. Trimming stripped 3 bases from V and 4 bases from J, with 16 bases between. CDR3 sequence (DNA): TGTGCCAGCAGCTTCCTCGCAGGGGAGGGTAATCAGCCCCAGCATTTT. Encoded protein: CASSFLAGEGNQPQHF. Supplemented by reference TRBV7-2 and TRBJ1-5, the full variable domain reads GAGVSQSPSNKVTEKGKDVELRCDPISGHTALYWYRQSLGQGLEFLIYFQGNSAPDKSGLPSDRFSAERTGGSVSTLTIQRTQQEDSAVYLCASSFLAGEGNQPQHFGDGTRLSIL.

The chain recombines TRBV10-3 with TRBJ1-4; no reliable D call. The CDR3 sequence is 13 residues long. V was cut by 2 bases and J by 5 bases, with 6 bases left in between. Germline V gene lookup returns CDR1 ENHRY and CDR2 SYGVKD. The CDR3 loop is CAISEGTNEKLFF. CDR3 in DNA: TGTGCCATCAGTGAGGGTACAAATGAAAAACTGTTTTTT.

The chain employs TRBV25-1 and TRBJ1-5; 8 bases line up with TRBD1. The germline V gene has CDR1 MGHDK and CDR2 SYGVNS. The CDR3 length is 13 residues. V lost 9 bases and J lost 7; bases outside the gene matches: 8. The CDR3 nucleotides read TGTGCCAGTCCTCCCCAGGGGGCCCAGCCCCAGCATTTT. This encodes CASPPQGAQPQHF.

This clonotype was seen only once. V gene TRBV12-5 combines with J gene TRBJ2-1; no definite D call. The CDR3 has 12 residues. CDR1 is LGHNT, CDR2 FRNRAP, per germline. Trimming left V 5 bases short and J 9 bases short, with 11 bases between. This chain's CDR3 is CASGPPVGEQFF. Here the CDR3 DNA reads TGTGCTAGTGGTCCCCCCGTAGGTGAGCAGTTCTTC. The full variable domain, rest sourced from reference TRBV12-5 and TRBJ2-1, is DARVTQTPRHKVTEMGQEVTMRCQPILGHNTVFWYRQTMMQGLELLAYFRNRAPLDDSGMPKDRFSAEMPDATLATLKIQPSEPRDSAVYFCASGPPVGEQFFGPGTRLTVL.

This rearrangement joins TRBV20-1 to TRBJ2-1; weak D call: TRBD1 (6 bases). Germline V CDR1 and CDR2: DFQATT, SNEGSKA (reference sequence). V shed 2 bases and J shed 10 bases, with 18 bases lying between them. The CDR3 runs 14 residues. The CDR3 nucleotides are TGCAGTGCTAGACTACCCAGGGGCGGTGGGGAGCAGTTCTTC. Encoded protein: CSARLPRGGGEQFF.

The rearrangement links TRBV5-1 to TRBJ1-1; D remains unclear. The V gene's germline CDR1 is SGHRS and CDR2 YFSETQ. V was clipped by 2 bases and J by 0 bases, with 14 bases between them. The CDR3 spans 16 residues. DNA for the CDR3: TGCGCCAGCAGCTTAGGAAGTGACACCATGAACACTGAAGCTTTCTTT. Its translation: CASSLGSDTMNTEAFF.

The chain recombines TRBV19 with TRBJ1-5; D gene ambiguous. Germline lookup yields CDR1 LNHDA and CDR2 SQIVND (reference sequence). V was trimmed by 6 bases and J by 0 bases, leaving 12 bases between them. This CDR3 region has 15 residues. The CDR3 bases are TGTGCCAGTAGCAGGAGAATTGATAGCAATCAGCCCCAGCATTTT. Protein sequence: CASSRRIDSNQPQHF. Complete variable domain (other parts from reference TRBV19 and TRBJ1-5): DGGITQSPKYLFRKEGQNVTLSCEQNLNHDAMYWYRQDPGQGLRLIYYSQIVNDFQKGDIAEGYSVSREKKESFPLTVTSAQKNPTAFYLCASSRRIDSNQPQHFGDGTRLSIL.

The chain is built from TRBV20-1 and TRBJ2-1; TRBD1 agrees at 8 bases. The CDR3 runs 15 residues. From germline, CDR1 is DFQATT and CDR2 SNEGSKA (reference sequence). The V segment lost 1 base and the J segment 8 bases; nucleotides outside the gene matches: 10. CDR3 amino acids: CSARAGGKMVYEQFF. CDR3 DNA sequence: TGCAGTGCTAGAGCAGGGGGCAAGATGGTGTATGAGCAGTTCTTC.

The J gene is TRBJ1-2, the V gene TRBV7-2; 10 nucleotides line up with TRBD1. Trimming took 4 bases from V and 8 from J; bases not matched to a gene: 7. The CDR3 totals 14 residues. Germline V gene sequence: CDR1 SGHTA, CDR2 FQGNSA. CDR3: CASSWDRGNRGYTF. CDR3 nucleotides: TGTGCCAGCAGCTGGGACAGGGGAAATCGGGGCTACACCTTC.

The genes are TRBV29-1 and TRBJ1-5; 7 bases line up with TRBD1. Per the germline V gene, CDR1 is SQVTM and CDR2 is ANQGSEA. V was clipped by 6 bases and J by 6 bases; unmatched bases: 8. This CDR3 contains 13 residues. The CDR3 is CSVREQGSQPQHF. The CDR3 bases are TGCAGCGTCCGAGAACAGGGGAGTCAGCCCCAGCATTTT.

This clonotype is a singleton in its sample. The J gene is TRBJ1-1, the V gene TRBV2; D may be TRBD1 (6 bases). Between the trimmed V and J ends, which lost 2 bases and 14 bases, there was a span of 15 bases. CDR1 and CDR2 (germline): SNHLY, FYNNEI. The length of the CDR3 is 12 residues. CDR3 in DNA: TGTGCCAGCAGTGAACAGGGGCAGGGCCGGTTCTTT. It specifies CASSEQGQGRFF.

As DNA, the CDR3 is TGTGCCAGCAGCCAGGTGACAGATACGCAGTATTTT. This sequence encodes CASSQVTDTQYF. The chain employs TRBV3-1 and TRBJ2-3; D gene uncertain. CDR1 is LGHDT, CDR2 YNNKEL, per germline (reference sequence). This CDR3 spans 12 amino acids. Trimming removed 3 bases at V and 3 bases at J, with 4 bases between.

The chain uses TRBV18 and TRBJ1-4; TRBD1 matches at 7 bases. CDR1 and CDR2 (germline): KGHSH, LQKENI. With 3 bases clipped from V and 5 bases from J, the junction kept 6 bases outside the gene matches. The CDR3 spans 15 residues. CDR3 in DNA: TGTGCCAGCTCACCTCGGACAGGAGGAAATGAAAAACTGTTTTTT. It yields the protein CASSPRTGGNEKLFF.

This clonotype came up a few times. V is TRBV18 and J is TRBJ2-7; perhaps TRBD1 as D (6 bases). The length of the CDR3 is 11 residues. Per the germline V gene, CDR1 is KGHSH and CDR2 is LQKENI. The V and J ends lost 5 bases and 4 bases respectively, with 6 bases between them. Here the CDR3 reads CASSGTYEQYF. The CDR3 nucleotides are TGTGCCAGCTCAGGGACATACGAGCAGTACTTC.

The V and J genes are TRBV6-4 and TRBJ2-5, with 13 bases aligning to TRBD2. CDR3 length: 16 residues. V lost 6 bases to trimming and J lost 1 base; unmatched junction nucleotides: 5. Germline V gene lookup returns CDR1 MRHNA and CDR2 SNTAGT. The CDR3 spells CASRRLAGGPQETQYF. The CDR3, as DNA: TGTGCCAGCAGAAGACTAGCGGGGGGCCCCCAAGAGACCCAGTACTTC.

As DNA, the CDR3 is TGTGCCAGCAGTTTTCGAGGGGATGAAAAACTGTTTTTT. Its protein is CASSFRGDEKLFF. The rearrangement joins TRBV12-3 or TRBV12-4 to TRBJ1-4, with a weak D call TRBD1 (5 bases). The V and J ends lost 3 bases and 6 bases respectively, with 8 bases between them. This CDR3 has 13 amino acids.